This TCR beta chain came from a study of regulatory T cells in long-lasting Graves disease. To make TCR beta libraries, researchers used iRepertoire HTBI primers and Arm-PCR of CDR3 regions. TCRdb reprocessed the multiplex PCR reads with MiXCR, giving one entry per CDR3 protein. The repertoire holds about 470,000 distinct CDR3 sequences, with 15% as singletons. Germline values: CDR1 SEHNR, CDR2 FQNEAQ (reference sequence). The length of the CDR3 is 14 residues. With 2 bases removed from V and 4 bases from J, the gap between germline ends came to 9 bases. Sample time point: newly diagnosed GD, antithyroid drugs for less than 3 months. PBMC RNA was the source of the TCR library. Graves' disease diagnosis followed American Thyroid Association guidelines. This sample was also put to use in a study of T cells in Graves' hyperthyroidism and ophthalmopathy. That work contributes: The study excluded patients with uncontrolled infection, other autoimmune disease, pregnancy or lactation. RT-PCR in the first round (using the HTBI primer set) targeted the TCR CDR3. Classification by a 13 V-J model distinguished ophthalmopathy from stable hyperthyroidism.

The sequencing used peripheral blood mononuclear cells (PBMCs), collected at new diagnosis, from a patient treated with antithyroid drugs. The V and J genes are TRBV7-9 and TRBJ2-4, with D tentatively TRBD2 (6 bases). The source is a woman in her 30s with Graves disease. CDR3: CASSLPREKNIQYF. The CDR3 DNA sequence: TGTGCCAGCAGCTTACCCCGGGAGAAAAACATTCAGTACTTC.